This T cell receptor beta chain comes out of a study of identical twins. Whole-study findings and limits: Invariant T cells like MAIT and iNKT could partly confound the zero-insertion analyses.

Points on this clonotype: What it recognizes is unknown.

The V gene lost 1 base and the J gene lost 7 bases, with 8 bases spanning the gap. This CDR3 is 14 amino acids long. Germline V gene data show CDR1 as LGHDT and CDR2 as YNNKEL (reference sequence). TCRdb re-called the 5' RACE reads with MiXCR, one entry per CDR3 protein. The table shows 1.5 million to 2 million distinct CDR3 sequences, with about 31% occurring only once. Sequencing used cord blood. This sequence originates from a newborn girl in good health. This chain uses TRBV3-1 with TRBJ1-6; D is ambiguous. CDR3 protein: CASSQVGPNSPLHF. DNA for the CDR3: TGTGCCAGCAGCCAAGTAGGGCCCAATTCACCCCTCCACTTT.